This T cell receptor beta chain was recorded in a study of blood T cell repertoires in COVID-19. Trimming took 3 bases from V and 5 from J, leaving 20 bases between them. Germline lookup yields CDR1 DFQATT and CDR2 SNEGSKA (reference sequence). The CDR3 extends over 16 amino acids. Profiled with immunoSEQ multiplex PCR; TCRdb holds only in-frame clones, not every one. Of about 240,000 clones in the sample, around 86% were seen once. The V call is TRBV20-1, the J call TRBJ1-5; D may be TRBD1 (5 bases). The sequenced sample was peripheral blood. The sequence derives from a woman aged 70 to 79 with active or convalescent COVID-19. CDR3 amino acids: CSASGGDREGDQPQHF. The CDR3 bases are TGCAGTGCTAGTGGCGGGGACCGGGAGGGCGATCAGCCCCAGCATTTT.